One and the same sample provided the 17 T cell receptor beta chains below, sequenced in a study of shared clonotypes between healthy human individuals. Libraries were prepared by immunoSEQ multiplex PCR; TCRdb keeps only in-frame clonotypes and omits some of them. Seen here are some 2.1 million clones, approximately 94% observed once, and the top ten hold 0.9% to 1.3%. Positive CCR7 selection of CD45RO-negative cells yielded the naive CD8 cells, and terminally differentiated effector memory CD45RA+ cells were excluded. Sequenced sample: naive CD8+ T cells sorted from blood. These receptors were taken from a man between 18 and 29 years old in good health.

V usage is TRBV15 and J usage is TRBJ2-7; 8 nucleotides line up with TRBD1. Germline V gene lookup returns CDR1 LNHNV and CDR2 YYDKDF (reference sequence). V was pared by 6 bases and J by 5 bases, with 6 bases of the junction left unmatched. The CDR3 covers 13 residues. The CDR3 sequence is CATRLDRAHEQYF. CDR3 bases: TGTGCCACCAGGCTGGACAGGGCCCACGAGCAGTACTTC.

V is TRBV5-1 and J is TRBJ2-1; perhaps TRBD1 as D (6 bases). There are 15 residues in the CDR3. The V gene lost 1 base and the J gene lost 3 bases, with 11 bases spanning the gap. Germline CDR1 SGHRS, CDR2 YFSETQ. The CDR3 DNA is TGCGCCAGCAGCTTGACACAGGGAAACTACAATGAGCAGTTCTTC. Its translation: CASSLTQGNYNEQFF.

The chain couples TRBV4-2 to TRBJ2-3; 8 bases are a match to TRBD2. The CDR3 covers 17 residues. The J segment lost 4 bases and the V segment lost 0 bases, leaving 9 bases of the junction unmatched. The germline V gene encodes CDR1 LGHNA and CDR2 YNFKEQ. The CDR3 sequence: CASSQDPQAGEADTQYF. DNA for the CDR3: TGTGCCAGCAGCCAAGATCCCCAAGCGGGAGAGGCAGATACGCAGTATTTT.

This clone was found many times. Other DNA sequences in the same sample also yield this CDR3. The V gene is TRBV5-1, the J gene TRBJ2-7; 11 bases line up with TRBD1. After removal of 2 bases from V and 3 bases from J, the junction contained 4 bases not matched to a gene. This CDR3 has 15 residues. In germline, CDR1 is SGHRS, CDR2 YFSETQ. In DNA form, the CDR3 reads TGCGCCAGCAGCTTCCCGGGACAGGGGGTCTACGAGCAGTACTTC. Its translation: CASSFPGQGVYEQYF.

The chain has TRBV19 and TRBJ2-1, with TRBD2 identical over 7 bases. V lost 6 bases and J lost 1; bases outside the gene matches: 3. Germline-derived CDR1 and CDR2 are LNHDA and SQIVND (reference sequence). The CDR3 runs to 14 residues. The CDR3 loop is CASSQRDSYNEQFF. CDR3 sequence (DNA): TGTGCCAGTAGCCAGCGGGATTCCTACAATGAGCAGTTCTTC.

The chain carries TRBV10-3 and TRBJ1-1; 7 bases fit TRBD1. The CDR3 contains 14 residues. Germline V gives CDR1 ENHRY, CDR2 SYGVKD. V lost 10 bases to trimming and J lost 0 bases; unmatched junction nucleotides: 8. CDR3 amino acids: CATKPGQLNTEAFF. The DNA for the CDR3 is TGTGCCACCAAACCGGGACAGCTGAACACTGAAGCTTTCTTT.

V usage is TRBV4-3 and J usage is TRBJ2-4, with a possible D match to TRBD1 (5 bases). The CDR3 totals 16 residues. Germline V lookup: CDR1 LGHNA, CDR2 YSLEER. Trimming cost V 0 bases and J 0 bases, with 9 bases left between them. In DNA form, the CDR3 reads TGCGCCAGCAGCCAAGATCAGGGATTAGCCAAAAACATTCAGTACTTC. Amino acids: CASSQDQGLAKNIQYF.

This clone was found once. CDR3 residues: CASHVSAGANTEAFF. The CDR3 DNA sequence: TGTGCCAGCCACGTATCGGCGGGGGCGAACACTGAAGCTTTCTTT. The chain links TRBV27 to TRBJ1-1; D may be TRBD1 (6 bases). Germline V lookup: CDR1 MNHEY, CDR2 SMNVEV (reference sequence). The CDR3 sequence is 15 residues long. V was cut by 8 bases and J by 1 base, with 17 bases left in between.

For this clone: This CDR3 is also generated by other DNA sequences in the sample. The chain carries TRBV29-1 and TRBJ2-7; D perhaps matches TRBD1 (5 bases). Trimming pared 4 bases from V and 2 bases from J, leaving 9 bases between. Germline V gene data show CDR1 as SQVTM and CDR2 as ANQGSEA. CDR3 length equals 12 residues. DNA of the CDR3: TGCAGCGTTGGGGGCGGCCCCTACGAGCAGTACTTC. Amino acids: CSVGGGPYEQYF.

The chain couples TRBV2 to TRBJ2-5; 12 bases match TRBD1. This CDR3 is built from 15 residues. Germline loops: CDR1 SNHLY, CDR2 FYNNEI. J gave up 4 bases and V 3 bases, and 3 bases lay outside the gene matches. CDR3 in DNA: TGTGCCAGCAGTGAGGGGACAGGGGGCATAGAGACCCAGTACTTC. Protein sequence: CASSEGTGGIETQYF.

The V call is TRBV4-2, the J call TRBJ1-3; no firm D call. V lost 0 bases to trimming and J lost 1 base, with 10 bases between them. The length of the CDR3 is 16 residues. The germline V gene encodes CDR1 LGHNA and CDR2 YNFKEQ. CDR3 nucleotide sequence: TGTGCCAGCAGCCAAGATCTGGAAGGGTCTGGAAACACCATATATTTT. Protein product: CASSQDLEGSGNTIYF.

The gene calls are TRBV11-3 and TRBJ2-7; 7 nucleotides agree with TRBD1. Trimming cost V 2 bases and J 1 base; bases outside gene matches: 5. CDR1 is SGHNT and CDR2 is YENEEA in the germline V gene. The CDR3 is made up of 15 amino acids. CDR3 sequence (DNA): TGTGCCAGCAGCTTAACAACAGGGGAGTCCTACGAGCAGTACTTC. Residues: CASSLTTGESYEQYF.

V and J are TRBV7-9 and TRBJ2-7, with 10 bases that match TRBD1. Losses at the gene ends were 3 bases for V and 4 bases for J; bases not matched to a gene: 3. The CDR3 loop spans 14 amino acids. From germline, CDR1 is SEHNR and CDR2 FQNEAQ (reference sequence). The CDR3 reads CASSLTGGVYEQYF. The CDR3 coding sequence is TGTGCCAGCAGCTTGACAGGGGGCGTTTACGAGCAGTACTTC.

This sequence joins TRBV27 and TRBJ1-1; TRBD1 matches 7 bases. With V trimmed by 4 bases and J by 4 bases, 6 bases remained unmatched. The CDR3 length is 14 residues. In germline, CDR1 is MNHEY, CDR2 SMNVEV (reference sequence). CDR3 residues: CASSWGQGGTEAFF. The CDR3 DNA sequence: TGTGCCAGCAGTTGGGGCCAGGGGGGCACTGAAGCTTTCTTT.

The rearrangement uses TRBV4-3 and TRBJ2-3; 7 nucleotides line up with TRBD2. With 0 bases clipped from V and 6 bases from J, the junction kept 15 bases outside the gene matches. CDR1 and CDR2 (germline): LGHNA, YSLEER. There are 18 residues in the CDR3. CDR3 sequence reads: CASSQDHLEGGLGDTQYF. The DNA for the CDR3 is TGCGCCAGCAGCCAAGATCATCTTGAGGGAGGGCTGGGGGATACGCAGTATTTT.

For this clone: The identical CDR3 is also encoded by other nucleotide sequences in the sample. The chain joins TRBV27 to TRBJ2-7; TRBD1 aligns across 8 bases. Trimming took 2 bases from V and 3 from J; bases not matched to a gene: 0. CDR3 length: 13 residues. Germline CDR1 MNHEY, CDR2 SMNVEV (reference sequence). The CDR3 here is CASSLGTGYEQYF. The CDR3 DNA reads TGTGCCAGCAGTTTAGGGACAGGCTACGAGCAGTACTTC.

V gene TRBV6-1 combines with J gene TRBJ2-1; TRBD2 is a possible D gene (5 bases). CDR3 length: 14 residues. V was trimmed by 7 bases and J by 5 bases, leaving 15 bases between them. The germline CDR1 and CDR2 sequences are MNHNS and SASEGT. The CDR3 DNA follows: TGTGCCAGCAAAATTTCGGGGAGAAACAATGAGCAGTTCTTC. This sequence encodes CASKISGRNNEQFF.